This T cell receptor (beta chain) was retrieved from a study of immune evolution from preneoplasia to lung adenocarcinoma. Using immunoSEQ multiplex PCR, the repertoire was profiled, and TCRdb retains in-frame clones only, with some absent. The profile shows some 3,500 clones, approximately 80% of them singletons. This clone occurred a few times. The target antigen is unknown. V lost 1 base, J lost 5 bases, and 4 bases stayed unmatched. The CDR3 is 14 residues long. CDR1 is MDHEN and CDR2 is SYDVKM in the germline V gene. Broader study findings: Top clone share appeared to fall from AAH through AIS, MIA, adenocarcinoma.

Material: FFPE minimally invasive lung adenocarcinoma tissue. The V call is TRBV28, the J call TRBJ2-5, with 7 nucleotides matching TRBD1. The origin of this receptor is a person aged 55-79 years with lung adenocarcinoma. This chain's CDR3 is CASSLSDRRETQYF. CDR3 bases: TGTGCCAGCAGTTTATCGGACAGGCGGGAGACCCAGTACTTC. Full variable domain (rest looked up from reference TRBV28 and TRBJ2-5): DVKVTQSSRYLVKRTGEKVFLECVQDMDHENMFWYRQDPGLGLRLIYFSYDVKMKEKGDIPEGYSVSREKKERFSLILESASTNQTSMYLCASSLSDRRETQYFGPGTRLLVL.